Listed below are T cell receptor beta chains from one sample, sequenced in a study of shared clonotypes between healthy human individuals. Clones were read by immunoSEQ multiplex PCR, and TCRdb kept only the in-frame ones, dropping some. The data hold 2.5 million or so clones, with around 94% observed a single time. The sample taken for sequencing was naive CD4+ T cells sorted from blood. These receptors were obtained from a man aged 18 to 30 in good health. The CDR3 runs from the conserved cysteine through the conserved F or W. Fields, in order: clone size, J gene, D gene, V gene, CDR3 DNA, CDR3 protein. D genes are given only for firm matches. The size of a clone is reported for some rows only, either as once, few or many, or as a class for expanded clones.

>NA|TRBJ1-2|NA|TRBV30
TGTGCCTGGAATCCACTCGGGGGAAGCCGTGGCTACACCTTC
CAWNPLGGSRGYTF
>once|TRBJ2-2|TRBD1|TRBV19
TGTGCCAGCTCAGGGGGTTGGAACACCGGGGAGCTGTTTTTT
CASSGGWNTGELFF
>NA|TRBJ1-5|NA|TRBV5-1
TGCGCCAGCAGATTTGACGGGACGGATCAGCCCCAGCATTTT
CASRFDGTDQPQHF
>NA|TRBJ1-6|NA|TRBV25-1
TGTGCCAGCAGTTCACAGGGTTCACCCCTCCACTTT
CASSSQGSPLHF
>NA|TRBJ1-1|NA|TRBV5-4
TGTGCCAGCAGCTTGTCGAGGGCGGCTTATACCGCGAACACTGAAGCTTTCTTT
CASSLSRAAYTANTEAFF
>NA|TRBJ2-1|TRBD2|TRBV18
TGTGCCAGCTCACAACTTCCCGCGACTAGCGGGAGCTCCTACAATGAGCAGTTCTTC
CASSQLPATSGSSYNEQFF
>NA|TRBJ1-4|TRBD1|TRBV28
TGTGCCAGCAGGTCAGGGGGCGCGCGGAAACTGTTTTTT
CASRSGGARKLFF
>NA|TRBJ1-2|NA|TRBV9
TGTGCCAGCAGCTCCCATGGCTACACCTTC
CASSSHGYTF
>NA|TRBJ2-3|TRBD1|TRBV5-6
TGTGCCAGCAGCTCTACCAGGGGGGATACGCAGTATTTT
CASSSTRGDTQYF
>NA|TRBJ1-1|NA|TRBV5-1
TGCGCCAGCAGCTTGTTTACAGGAGTGAACACTGAAGCTTTCTTT
CASSLFTGVNTEAFF
>few|TRBJ1-5|NA|TRBV27
TGTGCCAGCAGTATCGGCAATCAGCCCCAGCATTTT
CASSIGNQPQHF
>NA|TRBJ1-6|NA|TRBV7-2
TGTGCCAGCAGCTTAGGTGTGAACAATTCACCCCTCCACTTT
CASSLGVNNSPLHF
>once|TRBJ2-7|TRBD1|TRBV6-8
TGTGCCAGCACATACGGGACAGTCTTATCGGGTCGGTACGAGCAGTACTTC
CASTYGTVLSGRYEQYF
>NA|TRBJ2-2|NA|TRBV10-3
TGTGCCATCAGTGACCTAACGGCCGGGGAGCTGTTTTTT
CAISDLTAGELFF
>NA|TRBJ2-7|TRBD2|TRBV11-2
TGTGCCAGCAGCTCGGTCCGACTAGCGGAGGCCACCTACGAGCAGTACTTC
CASSSVRLAEATYEQYF
>NA|TRBJ2-3|NA|TRBV5-6
TGTGCCAGCAGCTTGAATGGGTGGGATACGCAGTATTTT
CASSLNGWDTQYF
>NA|TRBJ1-5|TRBD1|TRBV9
TGTGCCAGCAACGACAGGGGGCACGGGGAGCCCCAGCATTTT
CASNDRGHGEPQHF
>NA|TRBJ1-4|NA|TRBV6-1
TGTGCCAGCAGTGAACAGGGCGCAACTAATGAAAAACTGTTTTTT
CASSEQGATNEKLFF
>NA|TRBJ2-3|NA|TRBV6-6
TGTGCCAGCAGTTACATAGACACAGTGGAACAGTATTTT
CASSYIDTVEQYF
>NA|TRBJ2-5|TRBD2|TRBV6-5
TGTGCCAGCACCGGAAGGACCGGGACTACCGAGACCCAGTACTTC
CASTGRTGTTETQYF
>NA|TRBJ2-2|NA|TRBV2
TGTGCCAGCACCCAGGATTCTGGGCTAATGAACACCGGGGAGCTGTTTTTT
CASTQDSGLMNTGELFF
>NA|TRBJ2-6|NA|TRBV5-1
TGCGCCAGCAGCTGGGACGGGAGCTCTGGGGCCAACGTCCTGACTTTC
CASSWDGSSGANVLTF
>NA|TRBJ2-7|NA|TRBV2
TGTGCCAGCAAGCTAGGCCAGGGGTCCGAGCAGTACTTC
CASKLGQGSEQYF
>NA|TRBJ2-7|TRBD1|TRBV10-2
TGCGCCAGCAGAGAGTCCGGACAGGGCTACGAGCAGTACTTC
CASRESGQGYEQYF
>NA|TRBJ2-5|TRBD1|TRBV5-1
TGCGCCAGCAGCTTGGGACAGGGAAAAGAGACCCAGTACTTC
CASSLGQGKETQYF
>NA|TRBJ2-5|TRBD2|TRBV10-3
TGTGCCATCAGTACCCATCTAGCGGCGGGCCCGGGGACCCAGTACTTC
CAISTHLAAGPGTQYF
>once|TRBJ2-5|NA|TRBV20-1
TGCAGTGCTATGACGGAGACCCAGTACTTC
CSAMTETQYF
>NA|TRBJ1-1|TRBD1|TRBV5-4
TGTGCCAGCAGCTTGCACCCGGGACAGGGGGCGACTGAAGCTTTCTTT
CASSLHPGQGATEAFF
>NA|TRBJ1-1|NA|TRBV18
TGTGCCAGCTCAACGCTGGGACGAGACGGGGGAGCTTTCTTT
CASSTLGRDGGAFF
>NA|TRBJ2-7|NA|TRBV18
TGTGCCAGCTCACCACCGTACAGTATAACTAGTGAGCAGTACTTC
CASSPPYSITSEQYF
>once|TRBJ2-7|TRBD1|TRBV28
TGTGCCAGCAGTTTATCAGGGGGCGATTACGAGCAGTACTTC
CASSLSGGDYEQYF
>NA|TRBJ2-3|NA|TRBV10-3
TGTGCCATCAGTGAGTCCGAGCGGGGCACAGATACGCAGTATTTT
CAISESERGTDTQYF
>NA|TRBJ2-7|NA|TRBV5-3
TGTGCCAGAAGCCTCGACAGGTACTGGGACGAGCAGTACTTC
CARSLDRYWDEQYF
>NA|TRBJ2-2|NA|TRBV5-1
TGCGCCAGCAGCTCAGAGCGGTCCACCGGGGAGCTGTTTTTT
CASSSERSTGELFF
>NA|TRBJ1-5|TRBD1|TRBV7-9
TGCGCCAGCAGCTTAGAGGGACAGGGGTCCCCCAATCAGCCCCAGCATTTT
CASSLEGQGSPNQPQHF
>NA|TRBJ1-1|TRBD1|TRBV7-3
TGTGCCAGCAGCCGGGGACAGGGGATGAACACTGAAGCTTTCTTT
CASSRGQGMNTEAFF
>few|TRBJ2-5|TRBD2|TRBV28
TGTGCCAGCAGCACCCAGGCGAGCGGGACTACTCAAGAGACCCAGTACTTC
CASSTQASGTTQETQYF
>NA|TRBJ2-2|NA|TRBV9
TGTGCCAGCAGCGTAGCCAGCTCAGGCACCGGGGAGCTGTTTTTT
CASSVASSGTGELFF
>NA|TRBJ2-5|NA|TRBV2
TGTGCCAGCAGGTCATGGGAGACCCAGTACTTC
CASRSWETQYF
>NA|TRBJ1-5|NA|TRBV6-5
TGTGCCAGCAGGGGAGCATCCAATCAGCCCCAGCATTTT
CASRGASNQPQHF
>NA|TRBJ2-5|NA|TRBV10-2
TGCGCCAGCAGTGAGTCTGCAGAGACCCAGTACTTC
CASSESAETQYF
>NA|TRBJ2-1|NA|TRBV5-1
TGCGCCAGCAGCTTTACAGGGAAGGATATTGAGCAGTTCTTC
CASSFTGKDIEQFF
>NA|TRBJ2-3|NA|TRBV4-1
TGCGCCAGCAGCCAAGCTCGGGAGACCACAGATACGCAGTATTTT
CASSQARETTDTQYF
>NA|TRBJ2-3|NA|TRBV28
TGTGCCAGCAACTCAGTCGGAGACAGGAACACAGATACGCAGTATTTT
CASNSVGDRNTDTQYF
>once|TRBJ1-5|NA|TRBV6-1
TGTGCCAGCGGGTTGGGGACGGAGAATCAGCCCCAGCATTTT
CASGLGTENQPQHF
>NA|TRBJ1-3|NA|TRBV2
TGTGCCAGCAGTGAAGGAAATACAGGGCGAAACACCATATATTTT
CASSEGNTGRNTIYF
>NA|TRBJ2-7|NA|TRBV5-1
TGCGCCAGCAGCTCGAGCGAGAGCGGATACGAGCAGTACTTC
CASSSSESGYEQYF